Sequencing of this T cell receptor (beta chain) was carried out in a study of OX40 agonist ivuxolimab in advanced cancers. Across the study: Patients received ivuxolimab, an intravenous treatment, every 2 weeks at 0.01 to 10 mg/kg. A partial response was reached by three patients: one with hepatocellular carcinoma and two with cutaneous melanoma.

The length of the CDR3 is 12 residues. Trimming took 9 bases from V and 8 from J, leaving 16 bases between them. CDR1 is MDHEN and CDR2 is SYDVKM in the germline V gene. Sequenced by immunoSEQ multiplex PCR; TCRdb stores in-frame clones only, minus some. Of roughly 67,000 clones detected, roughly 87% appear once; the ten largest clones hold 5%. General study points: Averaged across samples, CD8+ T cells carried more expanded clones than CD4+ did.

About this clone itself: Its antigen is undetermined.

The material was CD4+ or CD8+ T cells sorted from blood, obtained in a trial of the OX40 agonist ivuxolimab. This TCR was sampled from an adult with an advanced solid tumor such as melanoma, head and neck, liver or kidney cancer. The V gene is TRBV28, the J gene TRBJ1-1; D perhaps matches TRBD1 (6 bases). The CDR3 region is CASSGKGGEAFF. The CDR3 coding sequence is TGTGCCAGTAGTGGTAAGGGGGGCGAAGCTTTCTTT.